The 3 T cell receptor beta chains below come from one sample, sequenced in a study of CD8+CD57+ T cells in acquired aplastic anemia. Genomic DNA, serving as template, underwent TCR beta VDJ and CDR3 profiling. Via MiXCR, TCRdb re-called the reads, giving one row per CDR3 protein. The sample lists about 58,000 distinct CDR3 sequences; about 56% were seen once. Patients sequenced had flow cytometry evidence of CD8+CD57+ cell expansion. The sample consisted of sorted CD4+, CD8+, or CD8+CD57+ T cells (not recorded which) from PBMCs. The receptor source for this set is a human donor with aplastic anemia.

J is TRBJ1-5 and V is TRBV4-2; D is ambiguous. Between the trimmed V and J ends, which lost 0 bases and 2 bases, there was a span of 5 bases. The germline V gene has CDR1 LGHNA and CDR2 YNFKEQ. CDR3 size: 14 residues. DNA of the CDR3: TGTGCCAGCAGCCAAGATGACGGCAATCAGCCCCAGCATTTT. Translated: CASSQDDGNQPQHF.

The rearrangement uses TRBV5-6 and TRBJ2-7; 8 bases map to TRBD1. The CDR3 is made up of 14 amino acids. V shed 0 bases, J shed 6 bases, and the junction held 5 bases outside the gene matches. Germline V gene sequence: CDR1 SGHDT, CDR2 YYEEEE. Here the CDR3 reads CASSLGTGSGEQYV. In DNA form, the CDR3 reads TGTGCCAGCAGCTTGGGGACAGGGTCTGGCGAGCAGTACGTC.

The V gene is TRBV20-1, the J gene TRBJ2-7; TRBD2 agrees at 7 bases. CDR1 and CDR2 from the germline V gene are DFQATT and SNEGSKA (reference sequence). The CDR3 covers 14 residues. With V trimmed by 1 base and J by 7 bases, 10 bases remained unmatched. CDR3 protein: CSARGGGDYNEQYV. CDR3 in DNA: TGCAGTGCTAGAGGGGGGGGGGATTACAATGAGCAGTACGTC.